This T cell receptor (beta chain) was profiled in a study of breast tumors, draining lymph nodes, adjacent tissues. Study-wide results and limits: Data only fit, rather than demonstrated, lymph node origin of most tumor T cells. Most tumor T cells seemingly derive from lymph node, then expand in tumor.

In the case of this clonotype: Its specificity is not known.

Germline assignment: CDR1 SNHLY and CDR2 FYNNEI. The trim removed 6 bases at V and 8 bases at J, leaving 6 bases unmatched. The CDR3 has 14 residues. TCRdb reprocessed the multiplex PCR reads with MiXCR, giving one entry per CDR3 protein. The sample carries roughly 110,000 distinct CDR3 sequences, 30% recorded once. Axillary draining lymph nodes of breast cancer patients supplied the node samples. This chain links TRBV2 with TRBJ1-4, with 10 bases matching TRBD1. The source material was axillary lymph node tissue. The receptor was isolated from a female donor with breast cancer. Some clones in this sample may be carry-over from other donors' samples. In DNA form, the CDR3 reads TGTGCCAGCAGCCCGGACAGGGGGTGGGAAAAACTGTTTTTT. This codes for CASSPDRGWEKLFF.